Presented here are 29 T cell receptor beta chains from one specimen sequenced in a study of T cell repertoires in cytomegalovirus infection (dated by TCRdb to between 2018 and 2021). TCRdb names Illumina HiSeq 1500 as the instrument used. The raw public data were reprocessed by TCRdb itself: fastp quality trimming at Q25, MiXCR clonotype calling, in-frame beta chains only. Under each unique CDR3 protein, matching rows form one entry showing the most common genes and DNA. The sample table records more than 85,000 distinct CDR3 sequences; about 15% of these occur just once. The ten most abundant clones make up about 8.8% of the sample. The source material was PBMCs. Receptor source: a human donor in good health (CMV status not recorded). Some clones in this sample may be carry-over from other donors' samples.

There are many counts of this clonotype. The chain recombines TRBV7-9 with TRBJ1-1; D gene ambiguous. V lost 1 base, J lost 7 bases, and 13 bases lay in between. CDR1 SEHNR and CDR2 FQNEAQ come from the germline V gene (reference sequence). The CDR3 sequence is 14 residues long. CDR3 in DNA: TGTGCCAGCAGCTTAGGCTCGGAATCTGGTGAAGCTTTCTTT. This gives the protein CASSLGSESGEAFF.

This clonotype was detected ten times or more. The V gene is TRBV19, the J gene TRBJ1-3; D uncertain. There are 14 residues in the CDR3. Trimming took 10 bases from V and 0 from J, leaving 13 bases between them. Per germline, CDR1 LNHDA and CDR2 SQIVND (reference sequence). Here the CDR3 DNA reads TGTGCCACGGCATCGTCCCGCTCTGGAAACACCATATATTTT. As protein: CATASSRSGNTIYF.

This sequence joins TRBV5-4 and TRBJ2-2; perhaps TRBD1 as D (6 bases). Trimming stripped 4 bases from V and 3 bases from J, with 13 bases between. This CDR3 has 15 amino acids. CDR1 and CDR2 from the germline V gene are SGHNT and YYREEE (reference sequence). The chain's CDR3 is CASSRTVADTGELFF. In DNA, the CDR3 is TGTGCCAGCAGCCGGACAGTGGCCGACACCGGGGAGCTGTTTTTT.

This clonotype showed up many times. The chain employs TRBV12-3 or TRBV12-4 and TRBJ2-3; TRBD1 aligns across 9 bases. The CDR3 sequence is 17 residues long. Unmatched junction bases numbered 13, after V lost 5 bases and J lost 4 bases. CDR3 sequence (DNA): TGTGCCAGCAGTCCCCCCCCTGACAGGGGGGACGCAGATACGCAGTATTTT. This codes for CASSPPPDRGDADTQYF.

On this clonotype itself: An end of the junction does not agree with germline; a read error may underlie this. V and J are TRBV7-2 and TRBJ2-3; 9 nucleotides align to TRBD2. The V gene's germline CDR1 is SGHTA and CDR2 FQGNSA. This CDR3 is 15 amino acids long. CDR3 sequence: CASSLAGRVADTQYF. The CDR3 region has the DNA TGTGCCAGCAGCCTAGCGGGGAGGGTGGCAGATACGCAGTATTTT.

The chain is built from TRBV29-1 and TRBJ1-1; D remains unclear. V was shortened by 7 bases and J by 1 base, with 7 bases between the two germline ends. Germline assignment: CDR1 SQVTM and CDR2 ANQGSEA. The CDR3 has 11 residues. CDR3 sequence (DNA): TGCAGCGGGTGGGAGAACACTGAAGCTTTCTTT. Encoded protein: CSGWENTEAFF.

This sequence joins TRBV25-1 and TRBJ1-1; D ambiguous. Trimming left V 6 bases short and J 1 base short, with 9 bases between. The CDR3 sequence is 13 residues long. Germline lookup yields CDR1 MGHDK and CDR2 SYGVNS. CDR3 in DNA: TGTGCCAGCAGACTAGCGAAGAACACTGAAGCTTTCTTT. Translation: CASRLAKNTEAFF.

This clonotype was picked up one time. The conserved phenylalanine or tryptophan normally closing the CDR3 is absent here, so this likely arose from a read error. The chain carries TRBV5-5 and TRBJ2-5; no definite D call. V shed 1 base and J shed 5 bases, with 3 bases lying between them. The CDR3 runs to 11 residues. Germline-derived CDR1 and CDR2 are SGHKS and YYEKEE (reference sequence). CDR3 sequence (DNA): TGTGCCAGCAGCTTGAGGGAGACCCAGTACTAC. Residues: CASSLRETQYY.

The chain is built from TRBV2 and TRBJ2-7, with D unresolved. V lost 7 bases, J lost 3 bases, and 7 bases lay in between. This CDR3 is built from 11 residues. CDR1 SNHLY and CDR2 FYNNEI come from the germline V gene. The DNA for the CDR3 is TGTGCCAGCACTTCGAACTACGAGCAGTACTTC. Residues: CASTSNYEQYF.

This clonotype showed up many times. The genes are TRBV11-3 and TRBJ2-1; 10 bases line up with TRBD2. CDR1 SGHNT and CDR2 YENEEA come from the germline V gene. CDR3 length equals 15 residues. V shed 3 bases, J shed 4 bases, and the junction held 3 bases outside the gene matches. The CDR3 sequence is CASSLGSGGYNEQFF. The CDR3 DNA sequence: TGTGCCAGCAGCTTGGGTAGCGGGGGGTACAATGAGCAGTTCTTC.

This clonotype showed up just once. The CDR3 nucleotides read TGTGCCAGCTCACCAGCTAATAGCAATCAGCCCCAGCATTTT. Protein product: CASSPANSNQPQHF. This chain joins TRBV18 and TRBJ1-5; D unresolved. Germline CDR1 and CDR2: KGHSH and LQKENI. CDR3 length equals 14 residues. The germline V and J ends were trimmed by 2 bases and 0 bases, with 5 bases remaining between them. Complete variable domain (other parts from reference TRBV18 and TRBJ1-5): NAGVMQNPRHLVRRRGQEARLRCSPMKGHSHVYWYRQLPEEGLKFMVYLQKENIIDESGMPKERFSAEFPKEGPSILRIQQVVRGDSAAYFCASSPANSNQPQHFGDGTRLSIL.

J is TRBJ1-2 and V is TRBV2, with a tentative D call TRBD1 (5 bases). The V gene lost 6 bases and the J gene lost 2 bases, with 16 bases spanning the gap. This CDR3 has 15 amino acids. Germline V gene data show CDR1 as SNHLY and CDR2 as FYNNEI. The CDR3 bases are TGTGCCAGCAGCGACAGAGACAGTACGAACTATGGCTACACCTTC. Translated: CASSDRDSTNYGYTF.

This clonotype was observed a few times. The J gene is TRBJ2-7, the V gene TRBV29-1; possible D gene TRBD2, 5 bases. Germline V lookup: CDR1 SQVTM, CDR2 ANQGSEA. CDR3 size: 12 residues. Trimming stripped 3 bases from V and 7 bases from J, with 13 bases between. CDR3: CSVDIGVGEQYF. CDR3 nucleotides: TGCAGCGTTGATATCGGGGTTGGGGAGCAGTACTTC.

At least ten counts were recorded for this clonotype. The chain is built from TRBV7-3 and TRBJ2-7; the D gene could be TRBD1 or TRBD2 (5 bases each). The CDR3 spans 13 residues. The V end was cut by 1 base, the J end by 6 bases, with 10 bases between. Germline V lookup: CDR1 SGHTA, CDR2 FQGTGA. Written as DNA, the CDR3 is TGTGCCAGCAGCTTAAGATGGGGGTCCGAGCAGTACTTC. Translation: CASSLRWGSEQYF. The complete variable domain, with remaining parts taken from reference TRBV7-3 and TRBJ2-7, reads GAGVSQTPSNKVTEKGKYVELRCDPISGHTALYWYRQSLGQGPEFLIYFQGTGAADDSGLPNDRFFAVRPEGSVSTLKIQRTERGDSAVYLCASSLRWGSEQYFGPGTRLTVT.

The V and J genes are TRBV7-2 and TRBJ2-7, with unresolved D. Deletions cut 1 base from V and 0 bases from J, with 4 bases between. Germline V gives CDR1 SGHTA, CDR2 FQGNSA. There are 13 residues in the CDR3. Here the CDR3 reads CASSLDHSYEQYF. The DNA for the CDR3 is TGTGCCAGCAGCTTAGACCACTCCTACGAGCAGTACTTC. The whole variable domain, remainder taken from reference TRBV7-2 and TRBJ2-7, is GAGVSQSPSNKVTEKGKDVELRCDPISGHTALYWYRQSLGQGLEFLIYFQGNSAPDKSGLPSDRFSAERTGGSVSTLTIQRTQQEDSAVYLCASSLDHSYEQYFGPGTRLTVT.

This clonotype was seen at least ten times. The rearrangement joins TRBV7-2 to TRBJ2-1; TRBD2 aligns across 7 bases. Unmatched junction bases numbered 4, after V lost 2 bases and J lost 6 bases. Germline V gives CDR1 SGHTA, CDR2 FQGNSA. The CDR3 spans 14 residues. CDR3 region: CASSLKWGGNEQFF. The CDR3 nucleotides are TGTGCCAGCAGCTTAAAGTGGGGGGGCAATGAGCAGTTCTTC.

The sample holds many counts of this clonotype. V usage is TRBV10-3 and J usage is TRBJ2-7, with D perhaps TRBD2 (6 bases). The V end was cut by 6 bases, the J end by 1 base, with 13 bases between. The germline V gene encodes CDR1 ENHRY and CDR2 SYGVKD. The CDR3 runs to 14 residues. CDR3 bases: TGTGCCATCAGGGAGACGGGGGTATCCTACGAGCAGTACTTC. Translated: CAIRETGVSYEQYF.

In this sample, this clonotype turned up once. The chain uses TRBV7-3 and TRBJ1-1; TRBD1 matches 12 bases. Germline assignment: CDR1 SGHTA and CDR2 FQGTGA. V was clipped by 5 bases and J by 6 bases; unmatched bases: 1. This CDR3 has 13 amino acids. For the CDR3, the DNA is TGTGCCAGCAGCGGGACAGGGGGCGCTGAAGCTTTCTTT. Protein product: CASSGTGGAEAFF.

This clonotype occurred a few times. The chain combines TRBV14 with TRBJ1-1; D is uncertain. The germline CDR1 and CDR2 sequences are SGHDN and FVKESK. The V and J ends lost 0 bases and 10 bases respectively, with 9 bases between them. The CDR3 sequence is 12 residues long. The CDR3 DNA follows: TGTGCCAGCAGCCAAGAATCCGGTAGAGCTTTCTTT. Protein sequence: CASSQESGRAFF.

CDR3 protein: CSAHRTPGMTRYTF. The CDR3 nucleotides read TGCAGTGCCCACAGAACCCCCGGGATGACTCGCTACACCTTC. V usage is TRBV20-1 and J usage is TRBJ1-2; no firm D call. V lost 6 bases and J 9 bases, leaving 23 bases between the germline ends. Germline V gene data show CDR1 as DFQATT and CDR2 as SNEGSKA (reference sequence). The CDR3 is made up of 14 amino acids.

This clonotype has a count of ten or more. The chain joins TRBV2 to TRBJ2-5; tentatively, D is TRBD1 (5 bases). The CDR3 is 15 amino acids. V dropped 4 bases and J dropped 2 bases, with 14 bases sitting between them. The germline V gene has CDR1 SNHLY and CDR2 FYNNEI. This CDR3 is CASSVDKGRQETQYF. Written as DNA, the CDR3 is TGTGCCAGCAGTGTGGATAAGGGGCGGCAAGAGACCCAGTACTTC. Full variable domain (missing parts from reference TRBV2 and TRBJ2-5): EPEVTQTPSHQVTQMGQEVILRCVPISNHLYFYWYRQILGQKVEFLVSFYNNEISEKSEIFDDQFSVERPDGSNFTLKIRSTKLEDSAMYFCASSVDKGRQETQYFGPGTRLLVL.

This rearrangement joins TRBV12-3 or TRBV12-4 to TRBJ1-5; 8 nucleotides line up with TRBD1. This CDR3 has 14 amino acids. Germline trimming cut 6 bases from V and 7 bases from J; bases unmatched to any gene: 8. CDR3 protein: CASSTTGEGQPQHF. The CDR3 nucleotides are TGTGCCAGCAGCACGACAGGGGAAGGGCAGCCCCAGCATTTT.

In its sample, this clonotype was seen many times. The gene calls are TRBV7-6 and TRBJ2-3; 14 nucleotides match TRBD2. V gave up 5 bases and J gave up 0 bases; unmatched junction bases: 13. The CDR3 is 20 amino acids. Germline-derived CDR1 and CDR2 are SGHVS and FNYEAQ. As DNA, the CDR3 is TGTGCCAGCAGCCCACAGGGACTAGCGGGGGTCTCGTCTAGCACAGATACGCAGTATTTT. Translation gives CASSPQGLAGVSSSTDTQYF.

The chain uses TRBV12-3 or TRBV12-4 and TRBJ2-5, with D perhaps assigned TRBD1 or TRBD2 (5 bases each). This CDR3 contains 14 residues. The V and J ends lost 7 bases and 4 bases respectively, with 16 bases between them. The DNA for the CDR3 is TGTGCCAGCACACGCCGGGGCGGCGGAGAGACCCAGTACTTC. Its protein is CASTRRGGGETQYF.

This clonotype appeared many times. This chain joins TRBV7-2 and TRBJ1-2; 8 nucleotides align to TRBD1. The trim removed 1 base at V and 8 bases at J, leaving 12 bases unmatched. The CDR3 is 16 amino acids. CDR1 and CDR2 (germline): SGHTA, FQGNSA. The CDR3 DNA sequence: TGTGCCAGCAGCTTAGGCGGCAGTGGGGCAGGGGGCGGCTACACCTTC. This codes for CASSLGGSGAGGGYTF.

The chain recombines TRBV4-1 with TRBJ2-5; 7 bases fit TRBD1. Germline CDR1 MGHRA, CDR2 YSYEKL. This CDR3 is 15 amino acids long. The J segment lost 2 bases and the V segment lost 5 bases, leaving 8 bases of the junction unmatched. The CDR3: CASSTGDRLQETQYF. The CDR3 DNA is TGCGCCAGCAGCACCGGGGACAGACTACAAGAGACCCAGTACTTC.

This clonotype was seen repeatedly, ten times or more. The J gene is TRBJ1-5, the V gene TRBV5-6; no definite D call. The V gene's germline CDR1 is SGHDT and CDR2 YYEEEE. This CDR3 spans 14 amino acids. The V end was cut by 2 bases, the J end by 1 base, with 7 bases between. The CDR3: CASSLRISNQPQHF. The CDR3 nucleotides are TGTGCCAGCAGCTTACGGATCAGCAATCAGCCCCAGCATTTT. The entire variable domain, with the rest obtained from reference TRBV5-6 and TRBJ1-5, is as follows: DAGVTQSPTHLIKTRGQQVTLRCSPKSGHDTVSWYQQALGQGPQFIFQYYEEEERQRGNFPDRFSGHQFPNYSSELNVNALLLGDSALYLCASSLRISNQPQHFGDGTRLSIL.

The rearrangement joins TRBV7-2 to TRBJ1-6; 9 positions agree with TRBD1. In germline, CDR1 is SGHTA, CDR2 FQGNSA. The CDR3 extends over 14 amino acids. The J segment lost 8 bases and the V segment lost 5 bases, leaving 4 bases of the junction unmatched. The CDR3 coding sequence is TGTGCCAGCAGCCCACAGGGGGCAGATTCACCCCTCCACTTT. It yields the protein CASSPQGADSPLHF. Complete variable domain (other parts from reference TRBV7-2 and TRBJ1-6): GAGVSQSPSNKVTEKGKDVELRCDPISGHTALYWYRQSLGQGLEFLIYFQGNSAPDKSGLPSDRFSAERTGGSVSTLTIQRTQQEDSAVYLCASSPQGADSPLHFGNGTRLTVT.

This clonotype was detected a few times. The CDR3 nucleotides read TGCAGTGCTAGGGGGGACAGTCGCTCTGGGGCCAACGTCCTGACTTTC. Amino acid sequence: CSARGDSRSGANVLTF. This chain joins TRBV20-1 and TRBJ2-6; TRBD1 matches 7 bases. The CDR3 loop spans 16 amino acids. Germline lookup yields CDR1 DFQATT and CDR2 SNEGSKA (reference sequence). V dropped 3 bases and J dropped 0; count of bases not matched to a gene: 5.